This T cell receptor (beta chain) was sequenced in a study of T cell clonality in common variable immunodeficiency. CVID and control samples used equivalent genomic DNA input. Assay used: immunoSEQ multiplex PCR; TCRdb lists only in-frame clones, some missing. Recorded here are approximately 75,000 clones, none singletons. Study outcomes and limitations: Fewer TCRbeta clones were shared among CVID subjects than controls. Repertoire-complication correlations in CVID were limited by patient heterogeneity. TCRbeta clonality was increased in CVID versus healthy controls.

Many counts were recorded for this clone. Its antigen is unknown. The sequenced sample consisted of peripheral blood mononuclear cells. The TCR originated in a person aged 18-70 years in good health.

Partial CDR3 DNA: TGCAGTGCTAGAGATTGGCGGGCCAGCCAAGAGACC. Translated, it gives CSARDWRASQET. The CDR3 reads in full as CSARDWRASQETQYF. The rearrangement joins TRBV20-1 to TRBJ2-5; TRBD2 might be the D (5 bases). The CDR3 goes on 3 residues after the read ends, and that part is filled in from the germline J gene. CDR3 length: 15 residues. CDR1 is DFQATT, CDR2 SNEGSKA, per germline (reference sequence). V was cut by 0 bases and J by 1 base, with 12 bases left in between.